The 26 T cell receptor beta chains given below trace back to one sample, sequenced in a study of T cell repertoires in cytomegalovirus infection. TCRdb fed the reads into MiXCR, producing one record per CDR3 protein. The profile shows around 180,000 distinct CDR3 sequences, roughly 27% of them singletons. Sequencing was performed on PBMCs. These TCRs come from a human donor in good health (CMV status not recorded). Some clones in this sample may be carry-over from other donors' samples.

The genes are TRBV9 and TRBJ2-7; the D call may be TRBD1 or TRBD2 (5 bases each). V lost 0 bases and J lost 1, with 14 bases in between. The CDR3 loop spans 16 amino acids. CDR1 is SGDLS, CDR2 YYNGEE, per germline. The CDR3 sequence: CASSVAAGADSYEQYF. The CDR3 DNA follows: TGTGCCAGCAGCGTAGCAGCCGGGGCCGATTCCTACGAGCAGTACTTC.

In its sample, this clonotype was seen many times. This chain connects TRBV7-8 to TRBJ2-1, with 12 bases lining up with TRBD2. The junction had 7 bases not matched to a gene; V was cut back by 1 base and J by 0 bases. The CDR3 is 19 amino acids. The germline gives CDR1 SGHVS, CDR2 FQNEAQ. The CDR3 nucleotides read TGTGCCAGCAGCTTAGAGACTAGCGGGGGCCTAAGCTCCTACAATGAGCAGTTCTTC. Protein sequence: CASSLETSGGLSSYNEQFF. The variable domain in full, completed from reference TRBV7-8 and TRBJ2-1, reads GAGVSQSPRYKVAKRGQDVALRCDPISGHVSLFWYQQALGQGPEFLTYFQNEAQLDKSGLPSDRFFAERPEGSVSTLKIQRTQQEDSAVYLCASSLETSGGLSSYNEQFFGPGTRLTVL.

J is TRBJ1-4 and V is TRBV12-3 or TRBV12-4; TRBD1 is a possible D gene (6 bases). Deletions cut 5 bases from V and 4 bases from J, with 14 bases between. This CDR3 is built from 15 residues. The CDR3 region is CASSPLDRFNEKLFF. CDR3 nucleotides: TGTGCCAGCAGTCCTCTAGACAGGTTTAATGAAAAACTGTTTTTT.

This chain joins TRBV5-1 and TRBJ2-7; tentatively, D is TRBD1 (6 bases). The CDR3 spans 15 residues. Germline V lookup: CDR1 SGHRS, CDR2 YFSETQ. V was clipped by 1 base and J by 2 bases, with 13 bases between them. This chain's CDR3 is CASSLLPDRTYEQYF. DNA of the CDR3: TGCGCCAGCAGCTTGTTGCCAGACAGGACCTACGAGCAGTACTTC.

The table lists this clonotype with a few counts. The chain uses TRBV3-1 and TRBJ2-1; tentatively, D is TRBD2 (7 bases). The V end was cut by 8 bases, the J end by 7 bases, with 15 bases between. The CDR3 consists of 13 residues. The V gene's germline CDR1 is LGHDT and CDR2 YNNKEL (reference sequence). CDR3: CASGYREGNEQFF. CDR3 DNA: TGTGCCAGCGGATACAGGGAGGGGAATGAGCAGTTCTTC.

This clonotype has only a few counts. The chain combines TRBV29-1 with TRBJ2-6, with D perhaps TRBD1 (6 bases). Germline V gene lookup returns CDR1 SQVTM and CDR2 ANQGSEA. V lost 0 bases and J 0 bases, leaving 18 bases between the germline ends. The CDR3 length is 19 residues. The CDR3 spells CSVEDRDILFDSGANVLTF. The CDR3 nucleotides are TGCAGCGTTGAAGATCGGGACATTCTTTTCGACTCTGGGGCCAACGTCCTGACTTTC.

This clonotype showed up just a few times. The chain employs TRBV10-3 and TRBJ2-7; D remains unclear. This CDR3 comprises 11 residues. V lost 0 bases, J lost 5 bases, and 2 bases lay in between. Germline CDR1 reads ENHRY; CDR2 reads SYGVKD. The CDR3 DNA sequence: TGTGCCATCAGTGAGTCAGACGAGCAGTACTTC. Amino acids: CAISESDEQYF.

The gene calls are TRBV19 and TRBJ1-1; TRBD1 is a possible D gene (6 bases). This CDR3 is built from 14 residues. Germline V lookup: CDR1 LNHDA, CDR2 SQIVND (reference sequence). Trimming took 6 bases from V and 10 from J, leaving 21 bases between them. CDR3 amino acids: CASRPGQGGGAAFF. CDR3 coding DNA: TGTGCCAGTAGGCCGGGACAAGGAGGGGGTGCAGCTTTCTTT.

This clonotype occurred many times. V usage is TRBV7-2 and J usage is TRBJ2-7; D could derive from TRBD1 or TRBD2 (5 bases each). The CDR3 has 16 residues. V was pared by 5 bases and J by 0 bases, with 17 bases between. In germline, CDR1 is SGHTA, CDR2 FQGNSA. CDR3 in amino acids: CASSPSGTVSSYEQYF. The CDR3 DNA is TGTGCCAGCAGCCCATCCGGGACGGTAAGCTCCTACGAGCAGTACTTC. Full variable domain (remainder filled in from reference TRBV7-2 and TRBJ2-7): GAGVSQSPSNKVTEKGKDVELRCDPISGHTALYWYRQSLGQGLEFLIYFQGNSAPDKSGLPSDRFSAERTGGSVSTLTIQRTQQEDSAVYLCASSPSGTVSSYEQYFGPGTRLTVT.

J is TRBJ1-2 and V is TRBV7-4; D not certain. CDR1 and CDR2 (germline): SGHVT, SQSDAQ. The V end was cut by 1 base, the J end by 4 bases, with 10 bases between. The CDR3 has 14 amino acids. The CDR3, as DNA: TGTGCCAGCAGCTTAGGAGGGAACACCTATGGCTACACCTTC. The encoded protein is CASSLGGNTYGYTF.

V gene TRBV29-1 combines with J gene TRBJ2-7; 7 positions agree with TRBD1. V gave up 2 bases and J gave up 1 base; unmatched junction bases: 11. Germline V gene data show CDR1 as SQVTM and CDR2 as ANQGSEA. This CDR3 has 16 amino acids. CDR3 DNA sequence: TGCAGCGTTGAACGGATTGATCAGGGGGATTCCTACGAGCAGTACTTC. It encodes CSVERIDQGDSYEQYF.

In regard to this clonotype: A read error may account for a junction end that differs from germline. The chain links TRBV7-6 to TRBJ2-7; the D is unclear. Germline CDR1 and CDR2: SGHVS and FNYEAQ. This CDR3 region has 13 residues. CDR3 in DNA: TGTGCTAGCAGCAACGCACCTAGAGGCGAGCAGTACTTC. This codes for CASSNAPRGEQYF.

This chain joins TRBV11-3 and TRBJ2-2; D is unclear. The CDR3 has 14 amino acids. Germline lookup yields CDR1 SGHNT and CDR2 YENEEA. V gave up 4 bases and J gave up 5 bases, with 11 bases separating them. CDR3 loop: CASSSDPETGELFF. CDR3 bases: TGTGCCAGCAGCTCGGACCCTGAGACCGGGGAGCTGTTTTTT.

This clonotype was picked up many times. The V call is TRBV7-8, the J call TRBJ2-2; 8 bases agree with TRBD1. The CDR3 has 17 residues. V shed 3 bases, J shed 3 bases, and the junction held 9 bases outside the gene matches. Germline assignment: CDR1 SGHVS and CDR2 FQNEAQ. The CDR3 sequence is CASSFGGGTGDTGELFF. In DNA form, the CDR3 reads TGTGCCAGCAGCTTTGGCGGTGGGACAGGCGACACCGGGGAGCTGTTTTTT. The entire variable domain, with the rest obtained from reference TRBV7-8 and TRBJ2-2, is as follows: GAGVSQSPRYKVAKRGQDVALRCDPISGHVSLFWYQQALGQGPEFLTYFQNEAQLDKSGLPSDRFFAERPEGSVSTLKIQRTQQEDSAVYLCASSFGGGTGDTGELFFGEGSRLTVL.

This chain links TRBV2 with TRBJ2-5; TRBD2 is a possible D gene (5 bases). The CDR3 is 14 amino acids. Per the germline V gene, CDR1 is SNHLY and CDR2 is FYNNEI. The V end was cut by 7 bases, the J end by 1 base, with 13 bases between. CDR3 in amino acids: CASTERVLQETQYF. The CDR3 coding sequence is TGTGCCAGCACCGAGAGGGTACTCCAAGAGACCCAGTACTTC. Filled out from reference TRBV2 and TRBJ2-5, the complete variable domain reads EPEVTQTPSHQVTQMGQEVILRCVPISNHLYFYWYRQILGQKVEFLVSFYNNEISEKSEIFDDQFSVERPDGSNFTLKIRSTKLEDSAMYFCASTERVLQETQYFGPGTRLLVL.

This clonotype occurred many times. One end of the junction does not line up with germline, which may come from a read error. The J gene is TRBJ1-2, the V gene TRBV5-1; no clear D. The CDR3 is 13 amino acids. The V gene's germline CDR1 is SGHRS and CDR2 YFSETQ. The CDR3 sequence: CASSFTGDYGYTF. CDR3 sequence (DNA): TGTGCCAGCAGTTTCACGGGCGACTATGGCTACACCTTC.

V usage is TRBV18 and J usage is TRBJ1-2, with 7 bases that match TRBD1. Trimming cost V 3 bases and J 2 bases; bases outside gene matches: 9. The CDR3 totals 16 residues. Germline CDR1 and CDR2: KGHSH and LQKENI. The CDR3 region is CASSPEGQVGNYGYTF. The CDR3 DNA reads TGTGCCAGCTCACCGGAAGGACAGGTGGGAAACTATGGCTACACCTTC.

This clonotype was detected ten times or more. This chain joins TRBV7-2 and TRBJ2-7; D ambiguous. The CDR3 loop spans 13 amino acids. The V gene lost 2 bases and the J gene lost 4 bases, with 9 bases spanning the gap. Germline CDR1 SGHTA, CDR2 FQGNSA. In nucleotides, the CDR3 is TGTGCCAGCAGCTTACAATCTGCATACGAGCAGTACTTC. Encoded protein: CASSLQSAYEQYF.

This clonotype was counted only a few times. The chain links TRBV3-1 to TRBJ2-1, with D unresolved. The germline gives CDR1 LGHDT, CDR2 YNNKEL (reference sequence). This CDR3 contains 13 residues. V was cut by 0 bases and J by 6 bases, with 6 bases left in between. The CDR3 DNA follows: TGTGCCAGCAGCCAAGAAACTATCAATGAGCAGTTCTTC. Translation: CASSQETINEQFF.

This clonotype was detected many times. V gene TRBV7-2 combines with J gene TRBJ2-3; tentatively, D is TRBD2 (7 bases). Germline CDR1 SGHTA, CDR2 FQGNSA. The CDR3 covers 13 residues. V lost 3 bases to trimming and J lost 4 bases, with 8 bases between them. In nucleotides, the CDR3 is TGTGCCAGCAGCTTGGGGGGGCCAGATACGCAGTATTTT. This codes for CASSLGGPDTQYF.

The chain couples TRBV19 to TRBJ2-3, with D tentatively TRBD2 (5 bases). V lost 8 bases, J lost 2 bases, and 14 bases lay in between. CDR3 length: 14 residues. The germline V gene encodes CDR1 LNHDA and CDR2 SQIVND (reference sequence). This CDR3 is CASSEGGLTDTQYF. The CDR3 nucleotides read TGTGCCAGTTCCGAAGGAGGACTCACAGATACGCAGTATTTT.

The chain has TRBV12-3 or TRBV12-4 and TRBJ1-4; D uncertain. This CDR3 region has 14 residues. Trimming pared 7 bases from V and 4 bases from J, leaving 13 bases between. The CDR3 loop reads CASTLSGGNEKLFF. The CDR3 coding sequence is TGTGCCAGCACCTTATCGGGAGGTAATGAAAAACTGTTTTTT.

The J gene is TRBJ1-2, the V gene TRBV25-1; tentatively, D is TRBD1 (5 bases). Germline V gene lookup returns CDR1 MGHDK and CDR2 SYGVNS. The CDR3 spans 11 residues. Trimming took 7 bases from V and 5 from J, leaving 8 bases between them. The CDR3 spells CASTGKYGYTF. Written as DNA, the CDR3 is TGTGCCAGCACAGGGAAGTATGGCTACACCTTC.

The V call is TRBV12-3 or TRBV12-4, the J call TRBJ1-1; 10 nucleotides line up with TRBD1. Trimming cost V 0 bases and J 1 base; bases outside gene matches: 5. The CDR3 runs 17 residues. CDR3 sequence (DNA): TGTGCCAGCAGTTTAGCGTGGGACAGGGGCGAGAACACTGAAGCTTTCTTT. Translated: CASSLAWDRGENTEAFF.

This clonotype was recorded a few times. The chain is built from TRBV2 and TRBJ2-1; D gene ambiguous. The CDR3 has 11 amino acids. Trimming cost V 8 bases and J 5 bases, with 7 bases left between them. Germline CDR1 SNHLY, CDR2 FYNNEI. CDR3 residues: CASQANNEQFF. The CDR3 bases are TGTGCCAGCCAGGCTAACAATGAGCAGTTCTTC.

This clonotype was recorded a few times. This chain links TRBV7-2 with TRBJ2-5; perhaps TRBD2 as D (6 bases). The CDR3 length is 15 residues. Trimming removed 5 bases from V and 4 bases from J, with 17 bases in between. Germline-derived CDR1 and CDR2 are SGHTA and FQGNSA. The CDR3 coding sequence is TGTGCCAGCAGCCAGGGACTCCTCGGGGCAGAGACCCAGTACTTC. This gives the protein CASSQGLLGAETQYF.